The rows below give T cell receptor beta chains drawn from one sample of a study of immune heterogeneity within non-small cell lung tumors. MiXCR, run by TCRdb on the multiplex PCR reads, gives a single entry per CDR3 protein. The repertoire has about 3,100 distinct CDR3 sequences, around 41% of them found once; the top ten carry over 20%. The sample comprised lung tumor tissue. Receptors originate from a woman aged 50 to 60 with non-small cell lung cancer. Each CDR3 is given with its conserved first and last residue. A clone size is listed for some rows: how often the clone was seen (once, few, many), or a class if it is expanded.

j_call: TRBJ2-7; clone_size: large; v_call: TRBV7-8; cdr3_aa: CASSLFLDEQYF
j_call: TRBJ1-1; clone_size: medium-sized; v_call: TRBV7-9; cdr3_aa: CASSLDVGTEAFF
j_call: TRBJ1-4; clone_size: large; v_call: TRBV4-1; cdr3_aa: CASQEGGFGNEKLFF
j_call: TRBJ2-2; clone_size: medium-sized; v_call: TRBV5-8; cdr3_aa: CASSRAPSGTGELFF
j_call: TRBJ2-5; clone_size: medium-sized; v_call: TRBV19; cdr3_aa: CASSHAETQYF
j_call: TRBJ1-1; clone_size: medium-sized; v_call: TRBV11-2; cdr3_aa: CASSLFRTGGEAFF
j_call: TRBJ1-6; clone_size: medium-sized; v_call: TRBV7-7; cdr3_aa: CASSLWDSESYNSPLHF
j_call: TRBJ2-7; clone_size: medium-sized; v_call: TRBV19; cdr3_aa: CASTPSGTGMVEQYF
j_call: TRBJ2-3; clone_size: .; v_call: TRBV27; cdr3_aa: CASSRAGGPLPDTQYF
j_call: TRBJ1-4; clone_size: medium-sized; v_call: TRBV25-1; cdr3_aa: CASSAGAGIKLFF
j_call: TRBJ1-1; clone_size: medium-sized; v_call: TRBV19; cdr3_aa: CASSIGLGQPNTEAFF
j_call: TRBJ2-1; clone_size: .; v_call: TRBV6-2/TRBV6-3; cdr3_aa: CASMQTAGLSHEQFF
j_call: TRBJ1-5; clone_size: medium-sized; v_call: TRBV20-1; cdr3_aa: CSAKAGYQPQHF
j_call: TRBJ2-1; clone_size: medium-sized; v_call: TRBV24-1; cdr3_aa: CATSDLAQNNEQFF
j_call: TRBJ2-1; clone_size: .; v_call: TRBV9; cdr3_aa: CASSVGLPYNEQFF
j_call: TRBJ1-3; clone_size: medium-sized; v_call: TRBV18; cdr3_aa: CASSPATGAGNTIYF
j_call: TRBJ1-1; clone_size: .; v_call: TRBV28; cdr3_aa: CASNLGGAGTEAFF
j_call: TRBJ2-3; clone_size: large; v_call: TRBV30; cdr3_aa: CAWDGLAGESSDTQYF
j_call: TRBJ2-7; clone_size: .; v_call: TRBV6-5; cdr3_aa: CASTRLASGRSYEQYF
j_call: TRBJ2-7; clone_size: .; v_call: TRBV7-2; cdr3_aa: CASSPAGYSYEQYF
j_call: TRBJ1-6; clone_size: few; v_call: TRBV30; cdr3_aa: CAWSLESSYNSPLHF